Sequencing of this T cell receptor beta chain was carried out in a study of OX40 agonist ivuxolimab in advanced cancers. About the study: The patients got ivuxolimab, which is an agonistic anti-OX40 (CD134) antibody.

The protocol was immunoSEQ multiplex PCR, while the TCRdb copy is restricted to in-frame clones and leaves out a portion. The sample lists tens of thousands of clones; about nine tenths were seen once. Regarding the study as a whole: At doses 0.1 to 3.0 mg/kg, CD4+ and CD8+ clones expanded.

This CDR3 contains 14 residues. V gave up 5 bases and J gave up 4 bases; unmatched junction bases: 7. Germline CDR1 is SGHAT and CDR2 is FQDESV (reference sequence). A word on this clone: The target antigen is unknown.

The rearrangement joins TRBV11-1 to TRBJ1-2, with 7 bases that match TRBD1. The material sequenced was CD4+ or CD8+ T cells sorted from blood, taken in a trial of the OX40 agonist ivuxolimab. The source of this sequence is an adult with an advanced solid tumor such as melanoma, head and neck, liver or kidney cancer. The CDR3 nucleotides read TGTGCCAGCAGCCCGGGGACAGTAAGCTATGGCTACACCTTC. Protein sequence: CASSPGTVSYGYTF.